Listed below are T cell receptor beta chains from one sample, sequenced in a study of cytomegalovirus exposure and HLA in healthy donors. Repertoires were generated with immunoSEQ multiplex PCR, while TCRdb's copy carries only in-frame clones and drops some. The sample records about 230,000 clones, around 89% being singletons. Sequenced input: PBMCs. The receptors were gathered from a young woman in good health and CMV-seronegative. Each CDR3 is given with its conserved first and last residue. D genes are given only for firm matches.

d_call cdr3_length j_call v_call cdr3_aa cdr3_nt
TRBD1 14 TRBJ2-5 TRBV4-3 CASSHRGLGETQYF TGCGCCAGCAGCCACAGGGGGCTGGGAGAGACCCAGTACTTC
TRBD1 15 TRBJ2-3 TRBV2 CASRGQGSRSDTQYF TGTGCCAGCAGAGGACAGGGGAGTAGGTCAGATACGCAGTATTTT
TRBD1 13 TRBJ2-7 TRBV18 CASSRDRVDEQYF TGTGCCAGCTCCCGGGACAGGGTGGACGAGCAGTACTTC
TRBD1 12 TRBJ1-1 TRBV18 CASSRQGDEAFF TGTGCCAGCTCACGACAGGGGGATGAAGCTTTCTTT
TRBD2 14 TRBJ2-1 TRBV6-5 CASRTSGGRNEQFF TGTGCCAGCAGGACTAGCGGGGGGAGGAATGAGCAGTTCTTC
TRBD1 13 TRBJ2-5 TRBV6-6 CASSYDRAGTQYF TGTGCCAGCAGTTACGACAGGGCGGGGACCCAGTACTTC
TRBD2 18 TRBJ2-2 TRBV11-2 CASSSLPGLALVPGELFF TGTGCCAGCAGCTCCCTCCCCGGACTAGCCCTCGTACCCGGGGAGCTGTTTTTT
TRBD2 14 TRBJ2-5 TRBV5-4 CASSPGLALETQYF TGTGCCAGCAGCCCGGGACTAGCTCTCGAGACCCAGTACTTC
TRBD2 14 TRBJ2-1 TRBV30 CAWSRLAGYNEQFF TGTGCCTGGAGCCGGCTAGCGGGCTACAATGAGCAGTTCTTC
TRBD1 16 TRBJ2-3 TRBV4-3 CASSQLGQGGRDTQYF TGCGCCAGCAGCCAACTGGGACAGGGGGGAAGAGATACGCAGTATTTT
TRBD2 17 TRBJ2-1 TRBV15 CATSRKEWLAGVGEQFF TGTGCCACCAGCAGAAAGGAGTGGCTAGCGGGAGTCGGTGAGCAGTTCTTC
TRBD1 15 TRBJ1-2 TRBV6-5 CASSYLGTAFHGYTF TGTGCCAGCAGTTATTTAGGGACAGCCTTTCATGGCTACACCTTC
. 13 TRBJ2-2 TRBV9 CASSARLTGELFF TGTGCCAGCAGCGCGCGGCTCACCGGGGAGCTGTTTTTT